Below are 7 T cell receptor beta chains sequenced from a single sample in a study of control samples from healthy donors and cancer patients. Data came from immunoSEQ multiplex PCR; TCRdb stores just in-frame clones and leaves some out. Among around 140,000 clones listed, 90% to 95% were seen once. The sequenced sample was blood. The receptors were gathered from a man in his forties in good health.

J is TRBJ2-7 and V is TRBV28; 8 bases align to TRBD2. The ends lost 6 bases at V and 0 bases at J; junction bases unmatched: 10. Germline V gene lookup returns CDR1 MDHEN and CDR2 SYDVKM. This CDR3 spans 16 amino acids. The CDR3 protein is CASRSRGRGASYEQYF. CDR3 DNA: TGTGCCAGCAGGTCCCGGGGGCGGGGGGCCTCCTACGAGCAGTACTTC.

The chain combines TRBV7-3 with TRBJ2-3; 8 nucleotides align to TRBD2. Trimming removed 5 bases from V and 1 base from J; junction bases left unmatched: 8. The CDR3 extends over 16 amino acids. The V gene's germline CDR1 is SGHTA and CDR2 FQGTGA. The CDR3: CASSLTGRAGTDTQYF. CDR3 nucleotide sequence: TGTGCCAGCAGCCTGACCGGGAGGGCCGGCACAGATACGCAGTATTTT.

This sequence joins TRBV29-1 and TRBJ2-1; 11 nucleotides match TRBD1. V shed 3 bases and J 15 bases; nucleotides not matched to a gene: 13. The CDR3 covers 14 residues. CDR1 SQVTM and CDR2 ANQGSEA come from the germline V gene. DNA of the CDR3: TGCAGCGTTGAGGGGACAGGGGGGACTACCGCTCGGTTCTTC. This encodes CSVEGTGGTTARFF.

This sequence joins TRBV6-2 or TRBV6-3 and TRBJ2-5, with 10 bases matching TRBD2. Looked up from germline, CDR1 is MNHEY and CDR2 is SVGEGT. The CDR3 spans 16 residues. Trimming took 0 bases from V and 1 from J; bases not matched to a gene: 2. CDR3 loop: CASSYSASGGQETQYF. For the CDR3, the DNA is TGTGCCAGCAGTTACTCAGCTAGCGGGGGCCAAGAGACCCAGTACTTC.

The CDR3 DNA follows: TGTGCCACCAGTGACCTAGCGGACTGCTATGGCTACACCTTC. As protein: CATSDLADCYGYTF. The chain recombines TRBV24-1 with TRBJ1-2; D not certain. V was shortened by 4 bases and J by 4 bases, with 12 bases between the two germline ends. CDR1 is KGHDR and CDR2 is SFDVKD in the germline V gene. The CDR3 has 14 residues.

This chain connects TRBV9 to TRBJ1-4, with D hard to call. Germline CDR1 and CDR2: SGDLS and YYNGEE. V lost 4 bases and J 3 bases, leaving 13 bases between the germline ends. The CDR3 consists of 15 residues. The CDR3, as DNA: TGTGCCAGCAGCATTCTCACCGGCGCTAATGAAAAACTGTTTTTT. Protein sequence: CASSILTGANEKLFF.

The V gene is TRBV27, the J gene TRBJ2-7; 7 nucleotides align to TRBD1. Unmatched junction bases numbered 4, after V lost 0 bases and J lost 2 bases. This CDR3 region has 15 residues. Germline V gene data show CDR1 as MNHEY and CDR2 as SMNVEV (reference sequence). CDR3 residues: CASSLSRGGPYEQYF. CDR3 DNA: TGTGCCAGCAGTTTATCTAGAGGGGGCCCCTACGAGCAGTACTTC.